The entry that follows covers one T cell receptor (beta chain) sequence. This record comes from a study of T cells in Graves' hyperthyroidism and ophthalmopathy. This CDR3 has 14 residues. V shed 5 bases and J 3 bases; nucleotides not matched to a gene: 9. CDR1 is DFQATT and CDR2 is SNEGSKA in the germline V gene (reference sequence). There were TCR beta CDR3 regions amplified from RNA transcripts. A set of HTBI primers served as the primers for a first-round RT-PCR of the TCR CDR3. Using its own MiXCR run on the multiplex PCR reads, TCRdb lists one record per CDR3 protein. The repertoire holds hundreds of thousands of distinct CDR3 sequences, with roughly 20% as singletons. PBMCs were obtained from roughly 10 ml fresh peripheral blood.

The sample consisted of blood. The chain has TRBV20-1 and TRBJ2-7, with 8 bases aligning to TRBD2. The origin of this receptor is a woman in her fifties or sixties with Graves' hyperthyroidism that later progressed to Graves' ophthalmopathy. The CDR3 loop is CSAQGSGEYYEQYF. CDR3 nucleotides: TGCAGTGCTCAAGGTAGCGGGGAGTACTACGAGCAGTACTTC.